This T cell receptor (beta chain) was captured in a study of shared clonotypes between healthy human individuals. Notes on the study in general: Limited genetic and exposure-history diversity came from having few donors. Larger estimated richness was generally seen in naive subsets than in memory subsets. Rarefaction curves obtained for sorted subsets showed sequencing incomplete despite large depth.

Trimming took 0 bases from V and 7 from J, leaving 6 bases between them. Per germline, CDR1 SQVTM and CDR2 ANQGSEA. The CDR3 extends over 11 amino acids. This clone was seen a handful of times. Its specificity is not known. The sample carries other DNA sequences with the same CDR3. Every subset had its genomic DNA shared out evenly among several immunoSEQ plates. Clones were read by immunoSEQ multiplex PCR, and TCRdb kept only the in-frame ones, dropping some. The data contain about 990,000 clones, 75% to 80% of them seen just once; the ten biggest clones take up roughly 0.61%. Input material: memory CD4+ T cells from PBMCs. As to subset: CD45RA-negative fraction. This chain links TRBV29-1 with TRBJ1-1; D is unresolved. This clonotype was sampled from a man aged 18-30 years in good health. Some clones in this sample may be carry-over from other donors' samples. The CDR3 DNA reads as TGCAGCGTTGAAGAGTCGCATGAAGCTTTCTTT. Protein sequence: CSVEESHEAFF.